A single sample is the source of the 23 T cell receptor beta chains below, sequenced in a study of shared clonotypes between healthy human individuals. Cells designated naive CD8 were CD45RO-negative and were positively selected for CCR7, with terminally differentiated effector memory CD45RA+ cells excluded. Clones were read by immunoSEQ multiplex PCR, and TCRdb kept only the in-frame ones, dropping some. There are 2 million to 2.5 million clones in the sample; roughly 91% occur only once, and around 1.7% lies in the top ten. The sequenced material came from naive CD8+ T cells from PBMCs. Source of these receptors: a man younger than 30 in good health. Some clones in this sample may be carry-over from other donors' samples.

V usage is TRBV4-1 and J usage is TRBJ2-3; 10 bases are shared with TRBD1. In germline, CDR1 is MGHRA, CDR2 YSYEKL. J gave up 7 bases and V 5 bases, and 9 bases lay outside the gene matches. There are 15 residues in the CDR3. The CDR3 region is CASSFDRGPGHTQYF. The CDR3 DNA reads TGCGCCAGCAGCTTTGACAGGGGGCCGGGACATACGCAGTATTTT.

The chain recombines TRBV29-1 with TRBJ1-2; D is unresolved. The V end lost 0 bases, the J end lost 7 bases, and 15 bases lay between the germline ends. CDR3 length equals 14 residues. Germline CDR1 and CDR2: SQVTM and ANQGSEA. The CDR3 DNA reads TGCAGCGTTGAAGATCCGTTGGTTCTTGGTGGCTACACCTTC. The encoded protein is CSVEDPLVLGGYTF.

With regard to this clone: Other DNA sequences in this sample translate to the same CDR3. This sequence joins TRBV6-1 and TRBJ2-7, with D hard to call. CDR3 length: 12 amino acids. V lost 3 bases and J 3 bases, leaving 6 bases between the germline ends. CDR1 MNHNS and CDR2 SASEGT come from the germline V gene. In DNA form, the CDR3 reads TGTGCCAGCAGTGACTTGAGCTACGAGCAGTACTTC. Translation: CASSDLSYEQYF.

In the case of this clone: This sample also contains other DNA sequences that code for the same CDR3. CDR3 nucleotides: TGTGCCAGCAGCCGGACAGATGAGCAGTACTTC. Protein sequence: CASSRTDEQYF. The chain employs TRBV7-9 and TRBJ2-7; possibly TRBD1 for D (6 bases). The CDR3 runs 11 residues. In germline, CDR1 is SEHNR, CDR2 FQNEAQ (reference sequence). V was shortened by 5 bases and J by 7 bases, with 9 bases between the two germline ends.

This clone was recorded a few times. The CDR3 DNA reads as TGTGCCAGCAGCTTGTACGACCAGGGGGCCTACTATGGCTACACCTTC. Its protein is CASSLYDQGAYYGYTF. The rearrangement joins TRBV5-6 to TRBJ1-2, with 8 bases matching TRBD1. CDR1 SGHDT and CDR2 YYEEEE come from the germline V gene. The CDR3 is made up of 16 amino acids. Trimming took 1 base from V and 3 from J; bases not matched to a gene: 8.

This clone has just one count. The chain joins TRBV28 to TRBJ2-2; a weak D match, TRBD2 (6 bases). Germline CDR1 reads MDHEN; CDR2 reads SYDVKM. The V end was cut by 2 bases, the J end by 5 bases, with 12 bases between. The CDR3 is made up of 15 amino acids. Here the CDR3 reads CASSLRRESTGELFF. The CDR3 bases are TGTGCCAGCAGTTTACGGCGGGAATCGACCGGGGAGCTGTTTTTT. The whole variable domain, remainder taken from reference TRBV28 and TRBJ2-2, is DVKVTQSSRYLVKRTGEKVFLECVQDMDHENMFWYRQDPGLGLRLIYFSYDVKMKEKGDIPEGYSVSREKKERFSLILESASTNQTSMYLCASSLRRESTGELFFGEGSRLTVL.

Points on this clone: Other DNA variants within this sample encode the same CDR3. CDR3 residues: CASSLTNTEAFF. The CDR3 DNA reads TGTGCCAGCAGCTTAACGAACACTGAAGCTTTCTTT. The chain recombines TRBV28 with TRBJ1-1; D is unresolved. Trimming removed 6 bases at V and 1 base at J, with 6 bases between. This CDR3 is 12 amino acids long. CDR1 and CDR2 from the germline V gene are MDHEN and SYDVKM.

Concerning this clone: This specimen includes other DNA sequences encoding the same CDR3. The DNA for the CDR3 is TGCGCCAGCAGCCAAAGGACTAGCGGATCCTACGAGCAGTACTTC. It translates to CASSQRTSGSYEQYF. V is TRBV4-3 and J is TRBJ2-7, with 10 bases lining up with TRBD2. Losses at the gene ends were 2 bases for V and 1 base for J; bases not matched to a gene: 2. The length of the CDR3 is 15 residues. Germline V gene data show CDR1 as LGHNA and CDR2 as YSLEER.

This rearrangement joins TRBV29-1 to TRBJ2-2; the D is unclear. This CDR3 is built from 12 residues. The germline gives CDR1 SQVTM, CDR2 ANQGSEA. V lost 5 bases and J 4 bases, leaving 8 bases between the germline ends. Written as DNA, the CDR3 is TGCAGCGTTCGACTCCCCACCGGGGAGCTGTTTTTT. It encodes CSVRLPTGELFF.

The chain combines TRBV27 with TRBJ2-3; 9 nucleotides match TRBD2. This CDR3 spans 16 amino acids. V lost 2 bases and J lost 6; bases outside the gene matches: 9. Germline V gene lookup returns CDR1 MNHEY and CDR2 SMNVEV (reference sequence). The CDR3 DNA reads as TGTGCCAGCAGTTTAGCGCGCGGGAGGGCCGTTGATACGCAGTATTTT. Translating gives CASSLARGRAVDTQYF.

The chain links TRBV2 to TRBJ2-7; TRBD1 agrees at 8 bases. Germline V gene sequence: CDR1 SNHLY, CDR2 FYNNEI. V gave up 8 bases and J gave up 0 bases; unmatched junction bases: 3. CDR3 length: 13 amino acids. CDR3 sequence reads: CASRTGGSYEQYF. Written as DNA, the CDR3 is TGTGCCAGCCGTACAGGGGGCTCCTACGAGCAGTACTTC.

V gene TRBV7-9 combines with J gene TRBJ2-3; 8 nucleotides align to TRBD1. Looked up from germline, CDR1 is SEHNR and CDR2 is FQNEAQ (reference sequence). The CDR3 has 15 amino acids. The junction had 9 bases not matched to a gene; V was cut back by 5 bases and J by 5 bases. As DNA, the CDR3 is TGTGCCAGCAGCGGCCCCGGGACAGGAGAAGATACGCAGTATTTT. Its protein product is CASSGPGTGEDTQYF. The variable domain in full, with the rest retrieved from reference TRBV7-9 and TRBJ2-3, is DTGVSQNPRHKITKRGQNVTFRCDPISEHNRLYWYRQTLGQGPEFLTYFQNEAQLEKSRLLSDRFSAERPKGSFSTLEIQRTEQGDSAMYLCASSGPGTGEDTQYFGPGTRLTVL.

The genes are TRBV7-9 and TRBJ1-1, with D possibly TRBD1 on 5 matching bases. This CDR3 spans 12 amino acids. V gave up 5 bases and J gave up 7 bases, with 11 bases separating them. Looked up from germline, CDR1 is SEHNR and CDR2 is FQNEAQ (reference sequence). CDR3 in DNA: TGTGCCAGCAGCCAGCAGGGTTATGAAGCTTTCTTT. The encoded protein is CASSQQGYEAFF.

J is TRBJ2-7 and V is TRBV7-9, with 12 bases matching TRBD1. Germline V CDR1 and CDR2: SEHNR, FQNEAQ (reference sequence). The CDR3 runs to 19 residues. V lost 5 bases, J lost 5 bases, and 19 bases stayed unmatched. CDR3 region: CASSIGRSVGTGGPHEQYF. The CDR3 nucleotides are TGTGCCAGCAGCATAGGCCGTTCCGTCGGGACAGGGGGCCCCCACGAGCAGTACTTC.

This clone was observed once. The chain combines TRBV19 with TRBJ2-7; 7 bases map to TRBD1. The CDR3 covers 15 residues. Germline CDR1 reads LNHDA; CDR2 reads SQIVND (reference sequence). J gave up 5 bases and V 5 bases, and 12 bases lay outside the gene matches. The CDR3 region has the DNA TGTGCCAGTAGTTTAATGACAGGGCGAGCCCACGAGCAGTACTTC. Protein sequence: CASSLMTGRAHEQYF.

The J gene is TRBJ2-3, the V gene TRBV7-7, with D perhaps being TRBD1 or TRBD2 (6 bases each). This CDR3 is built from 15 residues. Germline V gene lookup returns CDR1 SSHAT and CDR2 FNYEAQ (reference sequence). The ends were cut back, 5 bases at V and 2 bases at J, with 14 bases in the middle. The CDR3 is CASSLGGGITDTQYF. CDR3 nucleotides: TGTGCCAGCAGCCTCGGGGGCGGGATCACAGATACGCAGTATTTT.

The chain is built from TRBV5-1 and TRBJ1-6; possible D gene TRBD1, 5 bases. CDR1 and CDR2 (germline): SGHRS, YFSETQ. V was trimmed by 4 bases and J by 13 bases, leaving 12 bases between them. The CDR3 has 12 residues. The CDR3 region has the DNA TGCGCCAGCAGCGACAGTAATAGGCCCCTCCACTTT. Protein product: CASSDSNRPLHF.

A single count supports this clone. The chain is built from TRBV7-2 and TRBJ1-4; a weak D match, TRBD1 (6 bases). The CDR3 is 15 amino acids. The V and J ends lost 0 bases and 5 bases respectively, with 10 bases between them. The germline V gene encodes CDR1 SGHTA and CDR2 FQGNSA. CDR3 nucleotides: TGTGCCAGCAGCTTAGCGGGGGGCGAGAATGAAAAACTGTTTTTT. Translated: CASSLAGGENEKLFF.

The rearrangement joins TRBV7-9 to TRBJ2-5, with 7 positions matching TRBD1. The CDR3 loop spans 16 amino acids. Germline CDR1 SEHNR, CDR2 FQNEAQ (reference sequence). Losses at the gene ends were 5 bases for V and 5 bases for J; bases not matched to a gene: 14. The CDR3 loop reads CASSDMTGRTGETQYF. DNA of the CDR3: TGTGCCAGCAGCGATATGACAGGGCGTACGGGGGAGACCCAGTACTTC.

The rearrangement uses TRBV7-6 and TRBJ2-7; 9 bases align to TRBD1. The J segment lost 0 bases and the V segment lost 5 bases, leaving 5 bases of the junction unmatched. This CDR3 comprises 15 residues. Germline V gene lookup returns CDR1 SGHVS and CDR2 FNYEAQ. The CDR3 nucleotides read TGTGCCAGCAGCCCAGGGACAGGGCTCTCCTACGAGCAGTACTTC. Translation gives CASSPGTGLSYEQYF. Complete variable domain (other parts from reference TRBV7-6 and TRBJ2-7): GAGVSQSPRYKVTKRGQDVALRCDPISGHVSLYWYRQALGQGPEFLTYFNYEAQQDKSGLPNDRFSAERPEGSISTLTIQRTEQRDSAMYRCASSPGTGLSYEQYFGPGTRLTVT.

This chain connects TRBV6-5 to TRBJ2-1; 8 bases align to TRBD2. CDR3 length equals 16 residues. J gave up 10 bases and V 4 bases, and 15 bases lay outside the gene matches. Germline assignment: CDR1 MNHEY and CDR2 SVGAGI. CDR3 sequence (DNA): TGTGCCAGCAGTTTAACCCCGGGACTAGTATCAGAAGAGCAGTTCTTC. This gives the protein CASSLTPGLVSEEQFF.

V usage is TRBV5-1 and J usage is TRBJ2-1; 11 nucleotides match TRBD2. Germline CDR1 is SGHRS and CDR2 is YFSETQ. The V and J ends lost 2 bases and 7 bases, in that order; junction bases with no gene match: 5. The CDR3 is 15 residues long. The CDR3 loop is CASSLLAGVVNEQFF. The CDR3 DNA follows: TGCGCCAGCAGCTTACTAGCGGGAGTGGTTAATGAGCAGTTCTTC.

This clone was detected once. The rearrangement uses TRBV6-1 and TRBJ2-3; weak D call: TRBD2 (6 bases). The germline gives CDR1 MNHNS, CDR2 SASEGT. The CDR3 contains 16 residues. Trimming took off 1 base at V and 2 bases at J, with 13 bases between the two ends. The CDR3 sequence is CASSEVYGGLTDTQYF. CDR3 nucleotide sequence: TGTGCCAGCAGTGAAGTGTACGGGGGACTCACAGATACGCAGTATTTT.